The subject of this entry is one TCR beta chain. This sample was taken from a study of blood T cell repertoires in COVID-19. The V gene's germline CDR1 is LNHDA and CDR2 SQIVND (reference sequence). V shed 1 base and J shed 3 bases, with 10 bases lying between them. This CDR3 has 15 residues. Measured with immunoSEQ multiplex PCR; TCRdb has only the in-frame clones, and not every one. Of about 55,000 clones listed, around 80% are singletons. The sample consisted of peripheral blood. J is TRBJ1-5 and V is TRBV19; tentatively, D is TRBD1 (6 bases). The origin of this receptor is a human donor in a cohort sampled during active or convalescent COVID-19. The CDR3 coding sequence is TGTGCCAGTAGTATAGGCTGGACAGCCAATCAGCCCCAGCATTTT. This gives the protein CASSIGWTANQPQHF.